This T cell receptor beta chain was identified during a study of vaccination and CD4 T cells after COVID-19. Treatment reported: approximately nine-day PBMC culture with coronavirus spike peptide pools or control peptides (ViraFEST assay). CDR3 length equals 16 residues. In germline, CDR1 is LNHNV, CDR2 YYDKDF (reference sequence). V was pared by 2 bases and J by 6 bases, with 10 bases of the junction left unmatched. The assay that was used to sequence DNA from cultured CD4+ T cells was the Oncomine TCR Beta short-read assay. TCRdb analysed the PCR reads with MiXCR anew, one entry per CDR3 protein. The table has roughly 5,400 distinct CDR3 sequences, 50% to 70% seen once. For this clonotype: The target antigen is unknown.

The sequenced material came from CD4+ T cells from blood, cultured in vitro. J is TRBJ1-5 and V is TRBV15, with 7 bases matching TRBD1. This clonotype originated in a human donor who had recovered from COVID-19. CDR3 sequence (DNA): TGTGCCACCAGCAGATCCTCGACAGGGCGCGGTCAGCCCCAGCATTTT. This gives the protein CATSRSSTGRGQPQHF.